Listed here are 32 T cell receptor beta chains from one sample, sequenced in a study of blood T cells in healthy people across ages. For the second PCR, which ran for roughly 6 to 11 cycles, a sample-barcoded 5' primer and a J-beta primer mix were used. TCRdb recomputed calls from the 5' RACE reads with MiXCR, one row per CDR3 protein. This sample has fewer than 950,000 distinct CDR3 sequences; roughly 34% occur once, and the top ten carry approximately 12%. Sample: blood. The receptor set was obtained from a man aged 18 to 29 in good health.

Ten or more counts support this clonotype. The chain has TRBV6-6 and TRBJ2-7; D uncertain. The CDR3 is 14 residues long. The V end was cut by 2 bases, the J end by 6 bases, with 14 bases between. Germline assignment: CDR1 MNHNY and CDR2 SVGAGI (reference sequence). The chain's CDR3 is CASSYSPERLEQYF. The CDR3 DNA reads TGTGCCAGCAGTTACAGCCCGGAGAGACTCGAGCAGTACTTC.

This clonotype was found a few times. The V call is TRBV20-1, the J call TRBJ1-4, with D unclear. Trimming stripped 6 bases from V and 3 bases from J, with 14 bases between. This CDR3 is 14 amino acids long. Germline V lookup: CDR1 DFQATT, CDR2 SNEGSKA (reference sequence). The CDR3 region is CSADTGEANEKLFF. The DNA of the CDR3 is TGCAGTGCAGATACGGGTGAAGCTAATGAAAAACTGTTTTTT.

V and J are TRBV14 and TRBJ1-2, with D perhaps TRBD1 (6 bases). CDR1 is SGHDN, CDR2 FVKESK, per germline. Trimming pared 10 bases from V and 2 bases from J, leaving 20 bases between. The CDR3 covers 15 residues. In nucleotides, the CDR3 is TGTGCCACCACCAAACGACGGGGGGCGAACTATGGCTACACCTTC. Residues: CATTKRRGANYGYTF. The whole variable domain, remainder taken from reference TRBV14 and TRBJ1-2, is EAGVTQFPSHSVIEKGQTVTLRCDPISGHDNLYWYRRVMGKEIKFLLHFVKESKQDESGMPNNRFLAERTGGTYSTLKVQPAELEDSGVYFCATTKRRGANYGYTFGSGTRLTVV.

This clonotype showed up just a few times. This chain connects TRBV12-3 or TRBV12-4 to TRBJ2-3; 8 bases align to TRBD2. The CDR3 runs 16 residues. The ends lost 6 bases at V and 1 base at J; junction bases unmatched: 9. The CDR3 sequence is CASSMAGRGGTDTQYF. The CDR3 nucleotides are TGTGCCAGCAGCATGGCGGGGCGGGGGGGCACAGATACGCAGTATTTT.

This clonotype has only a few counts. V and J are TRBV7-8 and TRBJ2-7; D gene uncertain. Looked up from germline, CDR1 is SGHVS and CDR2 is FQNEAQ. The V end was cut by 8 bases, the J end by 5 bases, with 19 bases between. The CDR3 contains 14 residues. The CDR3 bases are TGTGCCAGCCGCCCTCCCTCGAGCATAAACGAGCAGTACTTC. Protein product: CASRPPSSINEQYF.

A remark on this clonotype: One end of the junction is discordant with germline, which a read error may explain. The V call is TRBV3-1, the J call TRBJ1-2; no definite D call. Germline-derived CDR1 and CDR2 are LGHDT and YNNKEL (reference sequence). The CDR3 contains 16 residues. The CDR3 nucleotides read TGTGCCAACAGCCAAGAAAGCGAAGGGAGGTACTATGGCTACACCTTC. This codes for CANSQESEGRYYGYTF. The full variable domain, rest sourced from reference TRBV3-1 and TRBJ1-2, is DTAVSQTPKYLVTQMGNDKSIKCEQNLGHDTMYWYKQDSKKFLKIMFSYNNKELIINETVPNRFSPKSPDKAHLNLHINSLELGDSAVYFCANSQESEGRYYGYTFGSGTRLTVV.

The table lists this clonotype with many counts. Its ends do not fully match the called genes, so a read error is possible. The chain carries TRBV5-1 and TRBJ2-1; D is ambiguous. CDR1 and CDR2 from the germline V gene are SGHRS and YFSETQ. CDR3 length equals 11 residues. The CDR3 protein is CASSGNNEQFF. The CDR3 bases are TGTGCCAGCAGTGGGAACAATGAGCAGTTCTTC.

At least ten counts were recorded for this clonotype. This chain connects TRBV5-1 to TRBJ1-4; 9 bases match TRBD1. Germline assignment: CDR1 SGHRS and CDR2 YFSETQ. V gave up 0 bases and J gave up 8 bases; unmatched junction bases: 8. This CDR3 has 16 amino acids. The CDR3 DNA sequence: TGCGCCAGCAGCTTGGAAGCGGGACAGGGTTACGAAAAACTGTTTTTT. Protein sequence: CASSLEAGQGYEKLFF.

This clonotype has a count of ten or more. This sequence joins TRBV20-1 and TRBJ1-2; no clear D gene. V lost 3 bases and J 7 bases, leaving 15 bases between the germline ends. This CDR3 has 13 residues. Germline-derived CDR1 and CDR2 are DFQATT and SNEGSKA (reference sequence). The CDR3 DNA is TGCAGTGCTAGTATGGGTGGAGTGGGTGGCTACACCTTC. Its translation is CSASMGGVGGYTF.

The chain couples TRBV7-2 to TRBJ2-3, with no clear D. The CDR3 is 17 amino acids. V lost 1 base and J lost 0, with 14 bases in between. Germline assignment: CDR1 SGHTA and CDR2 FQGNSA. CDR3 region: CASSLVYAFDSTDTQYF. CDR3 coding DNA: TGTGCCAGCAGCTTAGTTTACGCCTTTGATAGCACAGATACGCAGTATTTT.

This clonotype showed up many times. The J gene is TRBJ2-1, the V gene TRBV12-3 or TRBV12-4, with a weak D call TRBD1 (5 bases). Trimming took off 5 bases at V and 3 bases at J, with 11 bases between the two ends. The CDR3 runs 14 residues. The CDR3 reads CASSPRVVYNEQFF. As DNA, the CDR3 is TGTGCCAGCAGTCCCAGGGTAGTCTACAATGAGCAGTTCTTC.

This chain's CDR3 is CASSSGQGSNTGELFF. CDR3 nucleotides: TGTGCCAGCAGCTCAGGACAGGGATCGAACACCGGGGAGCTGTTTTTT. The chain has TRBV5-5 and TRBJ2-2; 8 bases align to TRBD1. J gave up 0 bases and V 3 bases, and 4 bases lay outside the gene matches. The CDR3 has 16 amino acids. Germline V gene data show CDR1 as SGHKS and CDR2 as YYEKEE (reference sequence).

This chain connects TRBV2 to TRBJ2-1; TRBD2 might be the D (5 bases). This CDR3 has 15 residues. Germline CDR1 and CDR2: SNHLY and FYNNEI. V was trimmed by 7 bases and J by 7 bases, leaving 20 bases between them. For the CDR3, the DNA is TGTGCCAGCAATTCTGGTAGCGCCGGCATAAATGAGCAGTTCTTC. As protein: CASNSGSAGINEQFF.

This clonotype was seen at least ten times. The V call is TRBV20-1, the J call TRBJ2-1, with D perhaps matching TRBD2 (7 bases). Trimming cost V 6 bases and J 3 bases, with 18 bases left between them. Per the germline V gene, CDR1 is DFQATT and CDR2 is SNEGSKA (reference sequence). The CDR3 extends over 15 amino acids. CDR3 DNA sequence: TGCAGTGCCAGGCTTGGGGGGGCGATCTACAATGAGCAGTTCTTC. Its translation is CSARLGGAIYNEQFF.

This clonotype showed up just a few times. The chain uses TRBV27 and TRBJ2-1, with a weak D call TRBD1 (6 bases). Trimming stripped 0 bases from V and 7 bases from J, with 13 bases between. The CDR3 is made up of 15 amino acids. Per germline, CDR1 MNHEY and CDR2 SMNVEV (reference sequence). CDR3 in DNA: TGTGCCAGCAGTTTATCGGGACATCTTTATAATGAGCAGTTCTTC. It translates to CASSLSGHLYNEQFF.

A single count supports this clonotype. The V call is TRBV29-1, the J call TRBJ2-1; 7 nucleotides align to TRBD1. Germline V gene sequence: CDR1 SQVTM, CDR2 ANQGSEA. This CDR3 has 13 residues. With 6 bases clipped from V and 10 bases from J, the junction kept 12 bases outside the gene matches. The DNA for the CDR3 is TGCAGCGTCGTGGACAGGTTGAGAAACGAGCAGTTCTTC. Encoded protein: CSVVDRLRNEQFF.

This clonotype was recorded a few times. J is TRBJ1-1 and V is TRBV27; maybe TRBD1 (6 bases). CDR1 and CDR2 from the germline V gene are MNHEY and SMNVEV (reference sequence). V lost 3 bases, J lost 5 bases, and 16 bases lay in between. This CDR3 has 15 amino acids. CDR3 protein: CASSFGRGKETEAFF. In nucleotides, the CDR3 is TGTGCCAGCAGTTTCGGCAGGGGAAAGGAGACTGAAGCTTTCTTT.

Only a few counts were recorded for this clonotype. The V and J genes are TRBV5-4 and TRBJ2-4; tentatively, D is TRBD1 (5 bases). Trimming shortened V by 2 bases and J by 1 base, and 7 bases separated the two germline ends. The CDR3 has 14 amino acids. CDR1 is SGHNT and CDR2 is YYREEE in the germline V gene (reference sequence). CDR3 protein: CASSFAGAKNIQYF. CDR3 bases: TGTGCCAGCAGCTTCGCAGGGGCCAAAAACATTCAGTACTTC.

This clonotype appeared a few times. This sequence joins TRBV16 and TRBJ1-4, with D unclear. CDR3 length equals 13 residues. The germline gives CDR1 KGHSY, CDR2 FQNENV. The V and J ends lost 4 bases and 8 bases respectively, with 11 bases between them. The DNA of the CDR3 is TGTGCCAGCAGCCTCCACGGGCCGGAAAAACTGTTTTTT. It yields the protein CASSLHGPEKLFF.

The V call is TRBV20-1, the J call TRBJ1-5; D not certain. The ends were cut back, 2 bases at V and 11 bases at J, with 13 bases in the middle. The V gene's germline CDR1 is DFQATT and CDR2 SNEGSKA (reference sequence). The CDR3 covers 12 residues. DNA for the CDR3: TGCAGTGCTAGATCGGAGGGTCCTGCCCAGCATTTT. It specifies CSARSEGPAQHF.

This clonotype has just a few counts. V usage is TRBV4-2 and J usage is TRBJ2-3; D is perhaps TRBD1 (6 bases). CDR1 LGHNA and CDR2 YNFKEQ come from the germline V gene. This CDR3 is built from 15 residues. V lost 5 bases and J lost 2, with 14 bases in between. This CDR3 reads CASSRTELDTDTQYF. CDR3 nucleotides: TGTGCCAGCAGCAGGACAGAACTGGACACAGATACGCAGTATTTT.

The chain carries TRBV4-1 and TRBJ1-2; a weak D match, TRBD1 (5 bases). The CDR3 has 16 amino acids. V lost 0 bases and J lost 4, with 15 bases in between. Germline assignment: CDR1 MGHRA and CDR2 YSYEKL. The CDR3 DNA sequence: TGCGCCAGCAGCCAAGATCCTGTAGGGGATAGCTATGGCTACACCTTC. It yields the protein CASSQDPVGDSYGYTF.

This clonotype appeared a few times. The chain uses TRBV7-9 and TRBJ2-4; no firm D call. The J call may be mistaken, given a closer DNA end match to TRBJ2-7. Germline CDR1 and CDR2: SEHNR and FQNEAQ (reference sequence). This CDR3 is built from 15 residues. The CDR3 sequence: CASSSDSGPIYEQYF. The DNA for the CDR3 is TGTGCCAGCAGCTCAGACTCCGGGCCCATTTACGAGCAGTACTTC.

The rearrangement uses TRBV7-2 and TRBJ1-1; D is unresolved. Germline CDR1 and CDR2: SGHTA and FQGNSA. The CDR3 length is 11 residues. V was pared by 4 bases and J by 7 bases, with 7 bases between. CDR3 region: CASSSYSEAFF. The CDR3 DNA reads as TGTGCCAGCAGCTCATACAGTGAAGCTTTCTTT. The whole variable domain, remainder taken from reference TRBV7-2 and TRBJ1-1, is GAGVSQSPSNKVTEKGKDVELRCDPISGHTALYWYRQSLGQGLEFLIYFQGNSAPDKSGLPSDRFSAERTGGSVSTLTIQRTQQEDSAVYLCASSSYSEAFFGQGTRLTVV.

This clonotype was seen only a few times. The chain uses TRBV7-2 and TRBJ2-7, with D uncertain. Trimming left V 4 bases short and J 0 bases short, with 7 bases between. Germline V gene sequence: CDR1 SGHTA, CDR2 FQGNSA. The CDR3 covers 13 residues. CDR3 protein: CASSSSSSYEQYF. The CDR3 nucleotides are TGTGCCAGCAGCTCAAGTTCCTCCTACGAGCAGTACTTC.

Concerning this clonotype: A clone one base away is much larger, so this may be a read error. The V gene is TRBV28, the J gene TRBJ2-5; maybe TRBD1 (5 bases). Germline CDR1 reads MDHEN; CDR2 reads SYDVKM. There are 13 residues in the CDR3. V lost 6 bases and J 1 base, leaving 9 bases between the germline ends. The CDR3 reads CASRKTVQETQYF. The CDR3 nucleotides are TGTGCCAGCAGAAAGACAGTCCAAGAGACCCAGTACTTC.

The table lists this clonotype with a few counts. The chain is built from TRBV7-2 and TRBJ1-5; D may be TRBD1 (6 bases). The CDR3 sequence is 15 residues long. Germline V lookup: CDR1 SGHTA, CDR2 FQGNSA. Trimming left V 2 bases short and J 2 bases short, with 10 bases between. The DNA of the CDR3 is TGTGCCAGCAGCTTAAGGGGGTCCGGCAATCAGCCCCAGCATTTT. It yields the protein CASSLRGSGNQPQHF.

V is TRBV27 and J is TRBJ2-5, with a tentative D call TRBD1 (5 bases). The CDR3 has 14 amino acids. In germline, CDR1 is MNHEY, CDR2 SMNVEV (reference sequence). Trimming removed 0 bases at V and 4 bases at J, with 9 bases between. The CDR3 sequence: CASSLSSRGETQYF. DNA of the CDR3: TGTGCCAGCAGTTTATCGTCTAGGGGAGAGACCCAGTACTTC.

This clonotype was seen only a few times. The chain is built from TRBV7-9 and TRBJ2-7; D may be TRBD2 (6 bases). The last part of the DNA fits TRBJ2-5 better; the J call may be wrong. The CDR3 contains 14 residues. In germline, CDR1 is SEHNR, CDR2 FQNEAQ (reference sequence). CDR3 in DNA: TGTGCCAGCAGCTTATCGGGGGATGGGGAGACCCAGTACTTC. It yields the protein CASSLSGDGETQYF.

The chain uses TRBV28 and TRBJ2-5; the match to TRBD2 covers 12 bases. Germline V gene lookup returns CDR1 MDHEN and CDR2 SYDVKM. The ends lost 3 bases at V and 4 bases at J; junction bases unmatched: 6. This CDR3 is 16 amino acids long. The CDR3: CASSLSSGGVLETQYF. In DNA, the CDR3 is TGTGCCAGCAGTTTGTCTAGCGGGGGGGTCTTAGAGACCCAGTACTTC.

This clonotype was counted a few times. The J gene is TRBJ2-7, the V gene TRBV6-2 or TRBV6-3; D is ambiguous. CDR1 and CDR2 from the germline V gene are MNHEY and SVGEGT. V lost 6 bases and J lost 5, with 8 bases in between. The CDR3 is 11 amino acids. The DNA of the CDR3 is TGTGCCAGCAGACGAGTGGACGAGCAGTACTTC. Translated, it gives CASRRVDEQYF.

The chain employs TRBV6-5 and TRBJ2-3; D may be TRBD1 (6 bases). The CDR3 is made up of 15 amino acids. Trimming took 6 bases from V and 2 from J, leaving 15 bases between them. CDR1 and CDR2 from the germline V gene are MNHEY and SVGAGI. For the CDR3, the DNA is TGTGCCAGCAGCACTCGACAGGAGTTCACAGATACGCAGTATTTT. It specifies CASSTRQEFTDTQYF.